This entry is about one T cell receptor (beta chain). This CDR3 has 14 amino acids. Per germline, CDR1 SGHRS and CDR2 YFSETQ. V gave up 1 base and J gave up 3 bases, with 10 bases separating them. The record originates from a study of CD8+ T cells in alopecia areata. Overall study: Patients took tofacitinib for 6 to 18 months, followed by 6 drug-free months.

cDNA reverse transcribed from extracted RNA served as the sequencing template. The assay was immunoSEQ multiplex PCR, and TCRdb's table has in-frame clones only and misses some. The table records fewer than 250,000 clones, around three fifths of them present only once. The specimen comprised CD4+ T cells sorted from blood, sampled at week 0. The chain joins TRBV5-1 to TRBJ1-1; D may be TRBD1 (5 bases). This clonotype originated in a human donor with alopecia areata. For the CDR3, the DNA is TGCGCCAGCAGCTTGCCCAGGGAGGACACTGAAGCTTTCTTT. Translation: CASSLPREDTEAFF.